The present T cell receptor (beta chain) was sequenced within a study of response to subunit inactivated influenza vaccine. Only a few counts were recorded for this clonotype. The antigen is unknown. From the RT-PCR reads, TCRdb called clonotypes with MiXCR, one entry per CDR3 protein. The sample includes about half a million distinct CDR3 sequences, roughly 9.8% seen only once; the top ten take about 12%. Trimming took 4 bases from V and 6 from J, leaving 12 bases between them. This CDR3 spans 14 amino acids. The germline V gene has CDR1 LGHNA and CDR2 YSLEER. Study observations and caveats: Few new T cells, the authors suggested, are recruited by each seasonal influenza vaccination.

Sequences were derived from PBMCs from blood, sampled more than 35 days after vaccination. The receptor was derived from a man aged 45-65 years who received an inactivated influenza vaccine. The chain uses TRBV4-3 and TRBJ2-2; D gene unclear. This CDR3 reads CASSPKLGAGELFF. CDR3 nucleotides: TGCGCCAGCAGCCCCAAATTAGGTGCCGGGGAGCTGTTTTTT.